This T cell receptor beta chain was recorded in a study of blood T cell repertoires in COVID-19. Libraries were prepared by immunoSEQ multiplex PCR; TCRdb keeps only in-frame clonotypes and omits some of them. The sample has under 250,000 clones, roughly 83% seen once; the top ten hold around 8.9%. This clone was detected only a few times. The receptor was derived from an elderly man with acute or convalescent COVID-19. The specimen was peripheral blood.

CDR3 residues: CSVGDRGGYTF. In DNA form, the CDR3 reads TGCAGCGTTGGTGACAGGGGAGGCTACACCTTC. The chain links TRBV29-1 to TRBJ1-2, with 8 bases matching TRBD1. The CDR3 contains 11 residues. Losses at the gene ends were 4 bases for V and 8 bases for J; bases not matched to a gene: 3. The germline V gene has CDR1 SQVTM and CDR2 ANQGSEA.